The T cell receptor (beta chain) under discussion was sequenced for a study of cytomegalovirus exposure and HLA in healthy donors. Overall study results and limits: Common viral pathogens (according to a later analysis) appeared linked to several of the most significant clusters.

With 60 Vbeta and 13 Jbeta primers, the PCR was carried out. TCRdb's copy holds only in-frame clones and misses some; the assay was immunoSEQ multiplex PCR. Among about 130,000 clones listed, 60% to 80% were seen once. Germline V gene lookup returns CDR1 MGHRA and CDR2 YSYEKL. The CDR3 contains 14 residues. V trimming: 0 bases; J trimming: 3 bases; junction bases outside the gene matches: 2. Turning to this clone: Its target is not known.

The specimen was PBMCs. This sequence joins TRBV4-1 and TRBJ2-7; 7 nucleotides match TRBD2. The TCR was taken from a woman aged 60 to 75 in good health and CMV-seronegative. CDR3 protein: CASSQEERGYEQYF. The CDR3 nucleotides are TGCGCCAGCAGCCAAGAGGAGCGGGGCTACGAGCAGTACTTC.